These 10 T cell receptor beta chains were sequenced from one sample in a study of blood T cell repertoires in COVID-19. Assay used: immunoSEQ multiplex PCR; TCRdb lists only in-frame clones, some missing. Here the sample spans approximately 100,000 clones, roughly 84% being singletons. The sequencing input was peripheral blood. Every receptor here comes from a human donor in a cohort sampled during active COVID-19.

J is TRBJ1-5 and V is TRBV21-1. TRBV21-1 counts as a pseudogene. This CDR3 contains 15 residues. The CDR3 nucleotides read TGTGCCAGCAGCAAAGGGGGGGGATCGGGACAGCCCCAGCATTTT. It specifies CASSKGGGSGQPQHF.

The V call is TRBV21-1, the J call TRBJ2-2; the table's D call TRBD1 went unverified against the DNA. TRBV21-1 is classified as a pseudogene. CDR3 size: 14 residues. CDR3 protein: CASTRTGNTGELFF. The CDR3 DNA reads TGTGCCAGCACCCGGACAGGGAACACCGGGGAGCTGTTTTTT.

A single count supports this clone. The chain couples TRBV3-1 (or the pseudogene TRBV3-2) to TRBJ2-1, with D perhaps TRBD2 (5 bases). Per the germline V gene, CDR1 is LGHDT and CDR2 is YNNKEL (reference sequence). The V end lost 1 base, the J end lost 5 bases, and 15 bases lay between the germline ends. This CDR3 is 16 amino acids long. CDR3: CASSQALGSEHNEQFF. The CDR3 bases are TGTGCCAGCAGCCAAGCTCTAGGGAGCGAGCACAATGAGCAGTTCTTC.

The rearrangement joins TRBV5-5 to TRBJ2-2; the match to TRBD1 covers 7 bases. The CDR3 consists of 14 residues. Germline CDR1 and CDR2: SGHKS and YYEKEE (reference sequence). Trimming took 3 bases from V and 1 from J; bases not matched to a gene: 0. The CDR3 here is CASSWTGNTGELFF. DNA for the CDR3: TGTGCCAGCAGCTGGACAGGGAACACCGGGGAGCTGTTTTTT.

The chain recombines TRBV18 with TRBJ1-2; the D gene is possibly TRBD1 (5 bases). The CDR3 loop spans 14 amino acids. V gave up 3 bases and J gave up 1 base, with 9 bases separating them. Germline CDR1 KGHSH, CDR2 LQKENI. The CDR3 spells CASSPEGDNYGYTF. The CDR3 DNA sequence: TGTGCCAGCTCACCGGAAGGGGATAACTATGGCTACACCTTC.

CDR3 amino acids: CASSLSGGFQNEQFF. CDR3 nucleotide sequence: TGTGCCAGCAGCTTGTCAGGGGGCTTTCAGAATGAGCAGTTCTTC. V and J are TRBV5-4 and TRBJ2-1, with 8 bases identical to TRBD1. Germline CDR1 and CDR2: SGHNT and YYREEE (reference sequence). The CDR3 consists of 15 residues. Trimming at V came to 1 base and at J to 7 bases, leaving 7 bases not matched to a gene.

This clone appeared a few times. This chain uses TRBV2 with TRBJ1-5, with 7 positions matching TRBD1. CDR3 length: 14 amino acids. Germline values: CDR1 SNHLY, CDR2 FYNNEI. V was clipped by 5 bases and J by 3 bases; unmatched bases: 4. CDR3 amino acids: CASSTGTVNQPQHF. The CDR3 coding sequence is TGTGCCAGCAGTACCGGGACAGTCAATCAGCCCCAGCATTTT. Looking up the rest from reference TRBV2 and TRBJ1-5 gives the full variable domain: EPEVTQTPSHQVTQMGQEVILRCVPISNHLYFYWYRQILGQKVEFLVSFYNNEISEKSEIFDDQFSVERPDGSNFTLKIRSTKLEDSAMYFCASSTGTVNQPQHFGDGTRLSIL.

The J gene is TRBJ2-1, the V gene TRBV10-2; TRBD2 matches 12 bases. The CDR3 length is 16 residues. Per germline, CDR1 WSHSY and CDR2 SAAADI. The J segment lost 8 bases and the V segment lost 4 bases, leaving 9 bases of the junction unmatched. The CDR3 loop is CASSANLAGGYDEQFF. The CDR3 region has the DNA TGCGCCAGCAGTGCAAATCTAGCGGGAGGGTACGATGAGCAGTTCTTC.

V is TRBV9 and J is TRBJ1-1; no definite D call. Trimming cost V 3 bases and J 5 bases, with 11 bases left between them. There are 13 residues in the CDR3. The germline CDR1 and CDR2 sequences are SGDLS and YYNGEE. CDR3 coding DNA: TGTGCCAGCAGCGCAAACCGACAAACTGAAGCTTTCTTT. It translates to CASSANRQTEAFF.

CDR3 residues: CASSLPVYYGYTF. As DNA, the CDR3 is TGTGCCAGCAGTTTGCCAGTATACTATGGCTACACCTTC. V and J are TRBV28 and TRBJ1-2; D not resolved. Germline assignment: CDR1 MDHEN and CDR2 SYDVKM. There are 13 residues in the CDR3. V dropped 3 bases and J dropped 3 bases, with 8 bases sitting between them.